One and the same sample provided the 25 T cell receptor beta chains below, sequenced in a study of naive and memory T cell subsets. The beta constant-region primer was an equimolar mix of two oligonucleotides covering TRBC1 and TRBC2. Ligated cDNA was amplified by four rounds of PCR with nested alpha and beta constant-region primers and SP2. Each CDR3 protein gets one entry after TCRdb re-called the UMI-ligation and nested PCR reads with MiXCR. The sample shows 95,000 to 150,000 distinct CDR3 sequences, roughly 36% of them seen only once. The sequenced sample consisted of central memory CD4+ T cells from blood. These TCRs come from a human donor in good health.

The chain uses TRBV6-2 or TRBV6-3 and TRBJ1-5; 7 bases line up with TRBD1. V gave up 5 bases and J gave up 3 bases; unmatched junction bases: 10. From germline, CDR1 is MNHEY and CDR2 SVGEGT. CDR3 length equals 16 residues. The CDR3 is CASSRQTGSDNQPQHF. The CDR3 nucleotides are TGTGCCAGCAGTCGACAGACAGGGAGCGACAATCAGCCCCAGCATTTT.

This clonotype was counted at least ten times. V gene TRBV11-2 combines with J gene TRBJ2-3; no firm D call. Trimming shortened V by 1 base and J by 2 bases, and 13 bases separated the two germline ends. CDR1 is SGHAT and CDR2 is FQNNGV in the germline V gene. The CDR3 is 16 amino acids. The CDR3 loop is CASSLGSFANTDTQYF. Written as DNA, the CDR3 is TGTGCCAGCAGCTTAGGTTCTTTCGCCAACACAGATACGCAGTATTTT.

This clonotype showed up just a few times. CDR3 bases: TGCGCCAGCAGCCAGGACAGCGGAACCATATATTTT. Its translation is CASSQDSGTIYF. V is TRBV5-1 and J is TRBJ1-3; D might be TRBD1 (6 bases). In germline, CDR1 is SGHRS, CDR2 YFSETQ. V lost 4 bases to trimming and J lost 10 bases, with 12 bases between them. This CDR3 region has 12 residues.

The V gene is TRBV6-2 or TRBV6-3, the J gene TRBJ2-3, with TRBD1 matching 7 bases. V dropped 10 bases and J dropped 8; count of bases not matched to a gene: 12. The CDR3 is 13 amino acids. The germline gives CDR1 MNHEY, CDR2 SVGEGT. CDR3 in DNA: TGTGCCACCCGGACAGGAGGAGAAGCTACGCAGTATTTT. Residues: CATRTGGEATQYF.

This clonotype has a handful of counts. This chain joins TRBV15 and TRBJ2-5; a weak D match, TRBD1 (6 bases). V lost 1 base and J lost 4, with 13 bases in between. The germline gives CDR1 LNHNV, CDR2 YYDKDF (reference sequence). This CDR3 spans 15 amino acids. The CDR3 nucleotides read TGTGCCACCAGCAGAGTCAGGGGTTTGGGAGAGACCCAGTACTTC. Translated: CATSRVRGLGETQYF.

The gene calls are TRBV24-1 and TRBJ2-1, with 14 bases fitting TRBD2. The trim removed 4 bases at V and 7 bases at J, leaving 2 bases unmatched. This CDR3 is 15 amino acids long. Germline CDR1 and CDR2: KGHDR and SFDVKD. CDR3 nucleotides: TGTGCCACCAGTGAGAGGACTAGCGGGAGGAATGAGCAGTTCTTC. Its protein product is CATSERTSGRNEQFF.

The chain has TRBV5-1 and TRBJ2-7; TRBD1 matches at 7 bases. The germline CDR1 and CDR2 sequences are SGHRS and YFSETQ. The CDR3 loop spans 13 amino acids. Trimming took 3 bases from V and 4 from J; bases not matched to a gene: 4. CDR3 coding DNA: TGCGCCAGCAGCTCCGGGACAGTTTACGAGCAGTACTTC. This sequence encodes CASSSGTVYEQYF. The full variable domain, its missing parts supplied by reference TRBV5-1 and TRBJ2-7, is KAGVTQTPRYLIKTRGQQVTLSCSPISGHRSVSWYQQTPGQGLQFLFEYFSETQRNKGNFPGRFSGRQFSNSRSEMNVSTLELGDSALYLCASSSGTVYEQYFGPGTRLTVT.

There are a few counts of this clonotype. V usage is TRBV5-6 and J usage is TRBJ2-1, with D possibly matching TRBD2 (5 bases). The CDR3 loop spans 17 amino acids. The germline V gene encodes CDR1 SGHDT and CDR2 YYEEEE. Trimming removed 1 base from V and 3 bases from J, with 17 bases in between. The CDR3 spells CASSLRGTEGYYNEQFF. The CDR3 coding sequence is TGTGCCAGCAGCTTGCGGGGAACCGAGGGATACTACAATGAGCAGTTCTTC.

The J gene is TRBJ1-5, the V gene TRBV6-6; D unclear. Trimming took off 7 bases at V and 2 bases at J, with 15 bases between the two ends. Germline V gives CDR1 MNHNY, CDR2 SVGAGI (reference sequence). The CDR3 totals 15 residues. The CDR3 nucleotides are TGTGCCAGCATTCAAGATCCAATCGGCAATCAGCCCCAGCATTTT. This translates into CASIQDPIGNQPQHF.

This clonotype was detected once. The V call is TRBV28, the J call TRBJ1-2; no clear D gene. The CDR3 is made up of 13 amino acids. In germline, CDR1 is MDHEN, CDR2 SYDVKM. The V and J ends lost 5 bases and 13 bases respectively, with 20 bases between them. CDR3 nucleotide sequence: TGTGCCAGCAGTATCCCGGGCCTCTATGCTATCACCTTC. Translation gives CASSIPGLYAITF.

This clonotype was detected a few times. V gene TRBV6-5 combines with J gene TRBJ1-3; tentative D call: TRBD1 (5 bases). Germline CDR1 is MNHEY and CDR2 is SVGAGI. The CDR3 is 14 residues long. V dropped 6 bases and J dropped 0 bases, with 9 bases sitting between them. The CDR3 region is CASSHGGSGNTIYF. The CDR3 DNA reads as TGTGCCAGCAGCCACGGGGGCTCTGGAAACACCATATATTTT.

This clonotype was detected many times. The chain carries TRBV7-8 and TRBJ2-3; perhaps D is TRBD1 or TRBD2 (6 bases each). Germline lookup yields CDR1 SGHVS and CDR2 FQNEAQ. Trimming left V 7 bases short and J 2 bases short, with 16 bases between. There are 15 residues in the CDR3. The CDR3 here is CASTDRGRPTDTQYF. CDR3 bases: TGTGCCAGCACCGACCGGGGGCGCCCCACAGATACGCAGTATTTT. The complete variable domain, with remaining parts taken from reference TRBV7-8 and TRBJ2-3, reads GAGVSQSPRYKVAKRGQDVALRCDPISGHVSLFWYQQALGQGPEFLTYFQNEAQLDKSGLPSDRFFAERPEGSVSTLKIQRTQQEDSAVYLCASTDRGRPTDTQYFGPGTRLTVL.

This clonotype was seen at least ten times. CDR3 sequence reads: CASSPRGRLGTEAFF. The DNA of the CDR3 is TGTGCCAGCAGCCCCAGGGGGCGACTTGGCACTGAAGCTTTCTTT. The chain joins TRBV28 to TRBJ1-1; 8 bases agree with TRBD1. The CDR3 covers 15 residues. Losses at the gene ends were 6 bases for V and 4 bases for J; bases not matched to a gene: 10. Germline V gene sequence: CDR1 MDHEN, CDR2 SYDVKM.

This clonotype occurred a few times. This chain joins TRBV7-2 and TRBJ2-2; 8 bases are a match to TRBD2. The V and J ends lost 0 bases and 8 bases, in that order; junction bases with no gene match: 5. Germline V gene sequence: CDR1 SGHTA, CDR2 FQGNSA. The CDR3 has 15 amino acids. DNA for the CDR3: TGTGCCAGCAGCTTAGCCCGCGGCGGGAGGGGGGAGCTGTTTTTT. Protein sequence: CASSLARGGRGELFF.

The V and J genes are TRBV28 and TRBJ2-5, with TRBD2 identical over 10 bases. Trimming took 5 bases from V and 7 from J; bases not matched to a gene: 10. The germline V gene encodes CDR1 MDHEN and CDR2 SYDVKM. This CDR3 has 15 amino acids. The CDR3 loop is CASSQWGTSEGTQYF. DNA for the CDR3: TGTGCCAGCAGTCAATGGGGGACTAGCGAGGGGACCCAGTACTTC.

This clonotype has a handful of counts. CDR3 region: CSAREYRDYEQYF. The CDR3 coding sequence is TGCAGTGCTAGAGAGTACAGGGACTACGAGCAGTACTTC. The rearrangement links TRBV20-1 to TRBJ2-7, with D possibly TRBD1 on 6 matching bases. The length of the CDR3 is 13 residues. Trimming stripped 0 bases from V and 3 bases from J, with 9 bases between. Per germline, CDR1 DFQATT and CDR2 SNEGSKA (reference sequence).

This clonotype was seen only once. The junction differs from germline at one of its ends, possibly a read error. The J gene is TRBJ1-6, the V gene TRBV4-3; no clear D. The CDR3 covers 14 residues. CDR1 is LGHNA, CDR2 YSLEER, per germline. Written as DNA, the CDR3 is TGCGCCAGCGGCCAAGTCGGCATTCGTTCACCCCTCCACTTT. It encodes CASGQVGIRSPLHF.

The V gene is TRBV6-6, the J gene TRBJ2-3, with 9 positions matching TRBD2. V lost 7 bases to trimming and J lost 2 bases; unmatched junction nucleotides: 7. The CDR3 totals 15 residues. Germline lookup yields CDR1 MNHNY and CDR2 SVGAGI (reference sequence). Written as DNA, the CDR3 is TGTGCCAGCAATCCTAGCGGGGTTTTCACAGATACGCAGTATTTT. Protein sequence: CASNPSGVFTDTQYF.

This clonotype appeared a single time. This chain uses TRBV15 with TRBJ2-2, with TRBD2 matching over 9 bases. Trimming at V came to 0 bases and at J to 6 bases, leaving 5 bases not matched to a gene. The CDR3 is 16 amino acids. Per the germline V gene, CDR1 is LNHNV and CDR2 is YYDKDF (reference sequence). The CDR3 loop is CATSREVAGVSGELFF. The CDR3 DNA reads TGTGCCACCAGCAGAGAAGTAGCGGGAGTTTCCGGGGAGCTGTTTTTT.

This clonotype was picked up a small number of times. V usage is TRBV20-1 and J usage is TRBJ2-7, with D hard to call. CDR3 length: 12 amino acids. Germline V gene sequence: CDR1 DFQATT, CDR2 SNEGSKA (reference sequence). V was cut by 6 bases and J by 3 bases, with 12 bases left in between. The CDR3, as DNA: TGCAGTGCGGCGTTTAGCTACTACGAGCAGTACTTC. Its protein product is CSAAFSYYEQYF.

This clonotype was detected only once. V is TRBV20-1 and J is TRBJ2-1, with a tentative D call TRBD1 (6 bases). Germline V gene sequence: CDR1 DFQATT, CDR2 SNEGSKA (reference sequence). Trimming removed 3 bases from V and 4 bases from J, with 19 bases in between. CDR3 size: 16 residues. The CDR3 coding sequence is TGCAGTGCTAGTGGGAGCTTAGGGACATATTACAATGAGCAGTTCTTC. Residues: CSASGSLGTYYNEQFF.

The chain combines TRBV7-3 with TRBJ2-1; D ambiguous. Germline V lookup: CDR1 SGHTA, CDR2 FQGTGA. CDR3 size: 16 residues. V was clipped by 1 base and J by 2 bases, with 12 bases between them. This CDR3 is CASSLNPTKPYNEQFF. CDR3 sequence (DNA): TGTGCCAGCAGCTTAAACCCCACTAAACCCTACAATGAGCAGTTCTTC.

This chain joins TRBV5-1 and TRBJ2-3; 10 bases are shared with TRBD2. Per the germline V gene, CDR1 is SGHRS and CDR2 is YFSETQ. The CDR3 is made up of 18 amino acids. V lost 4 bases to trimming and J lost 0 bases; unmatched junction nucleotides: 11. CDR3: CASSLSDVAGGSTDTQYF. The CDR3 DNA reads as TGCGCCAGCAGCCTGTCCGACGTAGCGGGAGGTAGCACAGATACGCAGTATTTT.

V and J are TRBV12-3 or TRBV12-4 and TRBJ2-5; the match to TRBD2 covers 14 bases. V gave up 4 bases and J gave up 4 bases; unmatched junction bases: 2. The CDR3 sequence is 15 residues long. CDR3 sequence: CASSSTSGRGETQYF. CDR3 DNA sequence: TGTGCCAGCAGTTCGACTAGCGGGAGGGGAGAGACCCAGTACTTC.

The sample holds a few counts of this clonotype. The V call is TRBV27, the J call TRBJ2-2; D might be TRBD1 (5 bases). Deletions cut 3 bases from V and 1 base from J, with 9 bases between. The CDR3 has 15 residues. Looked up from germline, CDR1 is MNHEY and CDR2 is SMNVEV (reference sequence). CDR3 amino acids: CASSFLTGNTGELFF. CDR3 bases: TGTGCCAGCAGTTTCCTAACAGGGAACACCGGGGAGCTGTTTTTT.